This TCR beta chain was recorded in a study of identical twins listed by TCRdb under 2016. About the study as a whole: To test whether fetal clonotypes persist, the study used deep sequencing on TCR alpha and beta repertoires from monozygotic twins, unrelated adults of various ages, and cord blood. To rule out contamination, replicate twin experiments were performed at different times with different library preparation protocols. The paper's findings and limits, for the study overall: Because the same donors could not be followed over many years, the conclusions depended on cross-sectional statistical analysis. Compared with coincidental sharing between unrelated individuals, out-of-frame TCR alpha sequences shared between twins had an excess of sequences with low generation probability. Abundant cord blood beta clonotypes carried fewer insertions; young adult naive repertoires showed a weaker similar trend, while memory repertoires showed none. Invariant T cells such as MAIT and iNKT could partly confound zero-insertion analyses, although diverse VJ usage argued against such confounding for most clonotypes. In monozygotic twins, out-of-frame TCR alpha sharing was systematically underestimated by recombination models, although the models agreed with sharing between unrelated individuals. Excess twin sharing in beta out-of-frame sequences was weaker because fewer shared sequences lowered the signal-to-noise ratio.

Library preparation was by 5' RACE. Instrument used: Illumina HiSeq 2000. Template switching introduced a universal primer binding site; the final cDNA contained a unique molecular identifier, enabling accurate counting of TCR cDNA molecules. First-strand cDNA for TCR alpha and beta chains was synthesized from specific primers in the conserved constant-segment region. Each cDNA library was double barcoded, with a SMART-Mk sample barcode plus Illumina barcodes, to control for contamination. TruSeq adapter sequences along with Illumina sample barcodes were introduced in two successive PCR steps. Sequencing of the TCR alpha and beta cDNA libraries was done on the Illumina HiSeq platform using custom primers. Under the source paper's analysis protocol: Unique molecular identifiers were extracted from raw reads with MiGEC, and CDR3 positions were determined with MiXCR. For each individual, recombination models were inferred using an EM algorithm with the repgenHMM and IGoR tools. The tcR package in R was used for shared clonotype analysis, with sharing normalized by the product of cloneset sizes. To study raw recombination free of thymic and clonal selection effects, out-of-frame nonproductive sequences were analyzed. TCRdb applied fastp at Q25 and MiXCR to the public reads, then kept only in-frame beta chains. A single entry per CDR3 protein holds the most common genes and DNA from its merged rows. It is TCRdb's table, rather than the study itself, that gives the V and J calls and clone size. This sample is represented by about 240,000 distinct CDR3 sequences; 10% of them were singletons. Clones ranked in the top ten supply 9% to 10% of the sample.

The germline ends are 17 bases apart after V is trimmed by 1 base and J by 5 bases. The CDR3 starts with the cysteine, ends with the phenylalanine, and has 16 residues. CDR3 DNA only is kept here, 48 bases in frame from base 1. CDR1 and CDR2, looked up from the germline V gene (reference sequence), are LGHDT and YNNKEL. This clonotype was recorded many times. It has no known antigen specificity. Base qualities are not recorded, but no much larger clone differs from it by a single base. Only healthy Caucasian donors were included. Miltenyi CD45RO+ enrichment and human naive T-cell isolation kits were used to isolate memory (CD45RO+) and naive T cells from PBMC.

Source material: memory T cells sorted from blood. According to the study, the label for this sample's cell subset or site signals: CD45RO+ enriched T cells. The receptor's source is a man aged 50 to 60 in good health. The V gene is TRBV3-1 and the J gene is TRBJ1-1; the D segment cannot be called with confidence. The nucleotides are TGTGCCAGCAGCCAAGTAATGGTTGGAGGTAGAACTGAAGCTTTCTTT. The resulting protein is CASSQVMVGGRTEAFF.